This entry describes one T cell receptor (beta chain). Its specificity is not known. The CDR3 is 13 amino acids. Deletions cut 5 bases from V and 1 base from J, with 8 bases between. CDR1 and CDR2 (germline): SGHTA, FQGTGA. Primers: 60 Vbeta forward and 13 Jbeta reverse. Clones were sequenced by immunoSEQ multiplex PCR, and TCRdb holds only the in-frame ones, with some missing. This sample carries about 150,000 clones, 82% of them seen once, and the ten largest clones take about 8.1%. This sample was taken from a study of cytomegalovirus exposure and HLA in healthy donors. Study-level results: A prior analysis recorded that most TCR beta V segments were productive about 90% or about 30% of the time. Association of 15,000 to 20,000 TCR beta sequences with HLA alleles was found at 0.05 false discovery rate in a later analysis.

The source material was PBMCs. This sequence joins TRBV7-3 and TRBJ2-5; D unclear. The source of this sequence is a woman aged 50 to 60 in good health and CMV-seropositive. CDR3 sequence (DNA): TGTGCCAGCAGCCTGAACTTCCAAGAGACCCAGTACTTC. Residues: CASSLNFQETQYF.